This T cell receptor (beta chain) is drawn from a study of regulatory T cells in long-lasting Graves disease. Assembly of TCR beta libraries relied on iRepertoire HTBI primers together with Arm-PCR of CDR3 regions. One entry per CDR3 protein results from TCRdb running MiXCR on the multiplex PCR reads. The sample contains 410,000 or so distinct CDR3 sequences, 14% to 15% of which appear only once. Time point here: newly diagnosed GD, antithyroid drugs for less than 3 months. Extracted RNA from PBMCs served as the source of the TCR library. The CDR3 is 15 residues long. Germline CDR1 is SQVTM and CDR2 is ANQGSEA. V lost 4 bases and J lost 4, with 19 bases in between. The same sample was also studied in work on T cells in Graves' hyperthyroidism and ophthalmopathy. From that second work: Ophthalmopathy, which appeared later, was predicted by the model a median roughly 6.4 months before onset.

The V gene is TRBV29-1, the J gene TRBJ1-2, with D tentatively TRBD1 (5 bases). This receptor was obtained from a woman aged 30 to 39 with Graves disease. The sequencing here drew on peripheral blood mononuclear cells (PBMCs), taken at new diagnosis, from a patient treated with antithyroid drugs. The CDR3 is CSVGGLNQGGYGYTF. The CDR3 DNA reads TGCAGCGTTGGGGGCCTCAACCAGGGTGGCTATGGCTACACCTTC.